This TCR beta chain was sequenced in a study of tumor and adjacent non-tumor tissue in lung cancer (dated by TCRdb to 2016 to 2018). A note on the overall study: Patients with adenocarcinoma (roughly 12), squamous cell carcinoma (2) and small cell lung cancer (1) were included in the cohort. The roughly 15 enrolled patients, of whom 10 were men and 5 were women, were aged roughly 31 to 85 years and were diagnosed with TNM stage I to III disease. In total, sequencing yielded 125,075,908 productive TCRbeta reads, which works out to an average of approximately 4.1 million reads per sample. Bulk TCRbeta repertoires were compared between lung tumor tissue and matched distant non-tumor lung tissue obtained from more than twelve lung cancer patients. A few dozen paired specimens, one tumor and one normal lung sample per patient, were profiled by TCRbeta CDR3 sequencing.

RNA was isolated from bulk unsorted tissue, and RNA quality was assessed with a NanoDrop ND-1000 and an Agilent 2100. Normal lung samples were distant non-tumor tissue taken more than 3 cm from the tumor edge. The donors were newly diagnosed lung cancer patients admitted for thoracic surgery in China from August to November 2014 who had not received prior chemotherapy. Patients who had received previous radiotherapy or chemotherapy, or who had another concurrent cancer, were excluded from the study. Pieces of surgical tissue measuring about 1-2 cm3 were kept in RNAlater solution and stored at -80 degrees C until use. Libraries were prepared through multiplex PCR. TCRdb lists the instrument as Illumina HiSeq 2500. TCRbeta libraries were built by three rounds of nested PCR using primers (Table S4), following protocols modified from ARM-PCR. Before sequencing, PCR products of 200-500 bp were cut from the gel and purified using the QIAquick gel extraction kit. Regarding the original processing steps: Reads were cleaned with Trimmomatic, merged with FLASH into complete CDR3 sequences, and assigned to V(D)J germline segments with MiTCR. Clonal diversity was calculated as the inverse Simpson's index using VDJtools. Productive reads were defined as in-frame sequences without a premature stop codon. Using fastp at Q25 and MiXCR, TCRdb reprocessed the public reads and kept productive beta chains. Each entry is one CDR3 protein sequence, shown with its most common DNA and genes. For this entry, the V and J calls and clone size follow TCRdb and not the study's own pipeline. The sample contains tens of thousands of distinct CDR3 sequences, 65% to 80% of them found a single time. In total, the top ten clones hold 40% to 45% of the sample.

Broader findings and caveats from the paper: A significantly larger cumulative share of the repertoire was made up by the top 100 clones in normal lung than in tumor tissue. Neither the sequencing platform nor unique molecular identifiers are mentioned in the methods. Because peripheral blood was not sequenced, the blood TCRbeta repertoires of the lung cancer patients in the study went unexamined. Tumor tissue showed significantly higher TCR diversity (inverse Simpson) than normal lung tissue, at 431.37 vs 166.20 (P = 0.0075, Mann-Whitney U test). Only about 15 patients were included in the cohort, and the need for larger samples and more detailed clinical data was noted by the authors. TCR diversity was significantly higher in younger patients, and greater tumor TCR diversity was associated with shorter overall survival and shorter disease-free survival.

The CDR1 and CDR2 encoded by the germline V gene are SQVTM and ANQGSEA. The CDR3 region is 15 residues in length, termini included. CDR3 DNA is the only sequence kept; it has 45 bases, read in frame from the first base. As regards this clonotype: The antigen it binds to is not known. Lacking the conserved final phenylalanine or tryptophan, this CDR3 likely reflects a read error.

This sequence was found in a man in his 60s with non-small cell lung cancer. Material: distant non-tumor lung tissue. The rearranged chain carries TRBV29-1 and TRBJ1-4; 8 central nucleotides agree with TRBD1. The bases are TGTAGCGTTGCACCGACAGGGGCCGCCAATGAAAAACTGTTTGTT. Its coded protein is CSVAPTGAANEKLFV.